The clone carrying this T cell receptor beta chain was observed a single time. The antigen remains undetermined. The CDR3 covers 14 residues. With V trimmed by 2 bases and J by 7 bases, 6 bases remained unmatched. The V gene's germline CDR1 is SGHVS and CDR2 FQNEAQ. These data come from a study of cytomegalovirus exposure and HLA in healthy donors. The protocol was immunoSEQ multiplex PCR, while the TCRdb copy is restricted to in-frame clones and leaves out a portion. Found here are around 230,000 clones, approximately 83% of them singletons; the top ten hold around 1.3%. The study's findings and limits: Some TCR beta chains (around 160 of them) were listed as cytomegalovirus-associated. Rare TCR sequences dominated, though some public TCRs recurred in many donors. The classifier reportedly diagnosed cytomegalovirus status with high specificity and sensitivity. According to a subsequent analysis, TCR clusters identified in the first cohort showed a tendency to co-occur across the roughly 120 validation repertoires.

The receptor's source is a woman between 25 and 40 years old in good health and CMV-seropositive. Material for sequencing was PBMCs. The V and J genes are TRBV7-8 and TRBJ2-7; 9 bases align to TRBD2. Here the CDR3 DNA reads TGTGCCAGCAGCTTATACGCGGGAGGGATGGAGCAGTACTTC. Amino acids: CASSLYAGGMEQYF.